This TCR beta chain was captured in a study of shared clonotypes between healthy human individuals. Overall study: Three CD4 naive, three CD4 memory, two CD8 naive and one CD8 memory plate were used per donor.

Note on this clone: One base away lies a much larger clone, so this may be a sequencing read error.

The authors loaded around 190 ng DNA, 30,000 to 35,000 T cell genomes, into sorted-subset replicate PCRs. Only in-frame clones appear in the TCRdb table, and some are missing; sequencing was by immunoSEQ multiplex PCR. The sample includes some 1 million clones, under 80% seen only once; the top ten take 1.5%. V was clipped by 1 base and J by 2 bases, with 12 bases between them. The CDR3 is made up of 16 amino acids. Germline V gene data show CDR1 as MGHRA and CDR2 as YSYEKL. The TCR comes from a man between 18 and 29 years old in good health. The chain combines TRBV4-1 with TRBJ1-5; D not certain. The sequencing sample was made of memory CD4+ T cells sorted from blood. The subset denotes: CD45RA-negative fraction. CDR3 DNA: TGCGCCAGCAGCCAAGTTGATCTCGTGGGCAATCAGCCCCAGCATTTT. This codes for CASSQVDLVGNQPQHF.